This T cell receptor (beta chain) was observed in a study of tumor and adjacent non-tumor tissue in lung cancer. Background on the study: The patients, 10 to 11 men and several women, were roughly 30 to 80 with stage I to III disease. General observations from the study: Top 100 clones took a larger repertoire share in normal lung. Tumor tissue had significantly higher TCR diversity than normal lung.

A word on this clonotype: No antigen is known for it. A junction boundary mismatches the germline segment, possibly from a read error.

The template was RNA from unsorted bulk tissue. Newly diagnosed lung cancer patients had thoracic surgery in China, August–late 2014, without prior chemotherapy. The library came from three nested PCR rounds adapted from ARM-PCR protocols. TCRdb recomputed calls from the multiplex PCR reads with MiXCR, one row per CDR3 protein. The data show approximately 70,000 distinct CDR3 sequences, 73% seen once. The CDR3 runs 16 residues. Per the germline V gene, CDR1 is MNHNS and CDR2 is SASEGT. The gene calls are TRBV6-1 and TRBJ2-6; TRBD1 matches 7 bases. This clonotype originated in a man between 60 and 70 years old with non-small cell lung cancer. Sequencing input: lung tumor tissue. The CDR3 sequence: CANSATGMSGADVLSF. CDR3 nucleotides: TGTGCCAACAGTGCGACAGGGATGTCTGGGGCCGACGTCCTGAGTTTC.